The 3 T cell receptor beta chains below come from one sample, sequenced in a study of post-analysis software for immune sequencing data. Findings and caveats of the study: Among 5 or 6 TRBV segments more frequent in patients than controls were TRBV5-6, TRBV5-1 and TRBV20-1.

The antigens these receptors bind are not known. TCR beta libraries were prepared from cDNA with unique molecular identifiers. MiXCR was run by TCRdb on the PCR reads, yielding one entry per CDR3 protein. The table shows approximately 660,000 distinct CDR3 sequences, with 55% to 70% occurring only once. The source material was blood. These receptors were collected from a girl aged 2 to 9 with multiple sclerosis.

This clonotype was seen a few times. This chain joins TRBV10-3 and TRBJ2-1, with a weak D call TRBD1 (6 bases). The CDR3 is 16 residues long. Germline V gene lookup returns CDR1 ENHRY and CDR2 SYGVKD. Trimming left V 4 bases short and J 1 base short, with 14 bases between. The CDR3, as DNA: TGTGCCATCAGTGTCCCCAGGGGTAAATCCTACAATGAGCAGTTCTTC. Residues: CAISVPRGKSYNEQFF.

This chain links TRBV4-3 with TRBJ2-1; 12 nucleotides line up with TRBD2. CDR1 is LGHNA, CDR2 YSLEER, per germline. The CDR3 totals 17 residues. With 0 bases clipped from V and 8 bases from J, the junction kept 8 bases outside the gene matches. CDR3 sequence (DNA): TGCGCCAGCAGCCAAGACCGGGCTAGCGGGGGGGCCGATGAGCAGTTCTTC. Translation gives CASSQDRASGGADEQFF.

This chain links TRBV25-1 with TRBJ2-3; tentative D call: TRBD2 (5 bases). Per the germline V gene, CDR1 is MGHDK and CDR2 is SYGVNS. V was shortened by 6 bases and J by 5 bases, with 6 bases between the two germline ends. This CDR3 has 11 residues. This CDR3 reads CASRGVDTQYF. The CDR3 DNA reads as TGTGCCAGCAGGGGAGTAGATACGCAGTATTTT.